The subject of this entry is one TCR beta chain. Germline CDR1 reads SNHLY; CDR2 reads FYNNEI. This CDR3 has 17 residues. With V trimmed by 10 bases and J by 7 bases, 22 bases remained unmatched. The sample originates from a study of technical replicates of blood from several donors. Here immunoSEQ multiplex PCR was the method, and the copy in TCRdb shows in-frame clones only, minus some. The sample has more than 70,000 clones; about nine tenths are singletons. This sequence was found in a human donor in good health. The chain employs TRBV2 and TRBJ2-1, with 7 bases lining up with TRBD1. The specimen was T cells isolated from PBMCs. CDR3 coding DNA: TGTGCCACCACGGACAGGCCGAGCCGGGTTAAGGCAAATGAGCAGTTCTTC. This sequence encodes CATTDRPSRVKANEQFF. Full variable domain (missing parts from reference TRBV2 and TRBJ2-1): EPEVTQTPSHQVTQMGQEVILRCVPISNHLYFYWYRQILGQKVEFLVSFYNNEISEKSEIFDDQFSVERPDGSNFTLKIRSTKLEDSAMYFCATTDRPSRVKANEQFFGPGTRLTVL.